The next 18 T cell receptor beta chains were all read from a single sample in a study of T-cell reconstitution after alpha-beta-depleted transplantation in children. A library of TCRbeta sequences, prepared with unique molecular identifiers, was generated. MiXCR was run by TCRdb on the PCR reads, yielding one entry per CDR3 protein. This table holds fewer than 700,000 distinct CDR3 sequences, around 13% found once. The sequencing here drew on PBMCs, mostly from graft donor cells, taken 360 days after TCRalphabeta/CD19-depleted stem cell transplant. These receptors originate from a male patient between 10 and 17 years old who had a stem cell transplant for acute myeloid leukemia, so the T cells may come from the graft donor.

V usage is TRBV29-1 and J usage is TRBJ2-7; tentatively, D is TRBD1 (7 bases). CDR3 length equals 12 residues. CDR1 is SQVTM and CDR2 is ANQGSEA in the germline V gene. Trimming stripped 6 bases from V and 2 bases from J, with 11 bases between. The CDR3 region is CSVAGQPYEQYF. Written as DNA, the CDR3 is TGCAGCGTCGCGGGACAGCCCTACGAGCAGTACTTC.

V usage is TRBV29-1 and J usage is TRBJ2-7; TRBD1 agrees at 9 bases. Germline values: CDR1 SQVTM, CDR2 ANQGSEA. The CDR3 loop spans 12 amino acids. The ends lost 7 bases at V and 4 bases at J; junction bases unmatched: 5. CDR3 nucleotide sequence: TGCAGCGCCGGACAGGGGCGATACGAGCAGTACTTC. Protein product: CSAGQGRYEQYF.

The rearrangement uses TRBV27 and TRBJ2-1, with 10 nucleotides matching TRBD2. Germline V gene data show CDR1 as MNHEY and CDR2 as SMNVEV (reference sequence). The length of the CDR3 is 19 residues. The V segment lost 6 bases and the J segment 4 bases; nucleotides outside the gene matches: 18. CDR3 amino acids: CASSPRTSGLSTGYNEQFF. CDR3 coding DNA: TGTGCCAGCAGCCCTAGGACTAGCGGCCTTTCAACCGGATACAATGAGCAGTTCTTC.

The rearrangement uses TRBV29-1 and TRBJ2-1; 11 bases align to TRBD1. The V segment lost 7 bases and the J segment 0 bases; nucleotides outside the gene matches: 2. CDR3 length: 14 amino acids. Germline V gene sequence: CDR1 SQVTM, CDR2 ANQGSEA. The chain's CDR3 is CSGGTGGSYNEQFF. CDR3 nucleotide sequence: TGCAGCGGGGGGACAGGGGGCTCCTACAATGAGCAGTTCTTC.

This clonotype was seen many times. The chain employs TRBV7-9 and TRBJ1-1; D is perhaps TRBD1 (6 bases). Trimming removed 2 bases at V and 1 base at J, with 14 bases between. The CDR3 loop spans 16 amino acids. Germline V gene lookup returns CDR1 SEHNR and CDR2 FQNEAQ (reference sequence). CDR3 sequence (DNA): TGTGCCAGCAGCTTATTTTCAGGGGTACCGAACACTGAAGCTTTCTTT. This encodes CASSLFSGVPNTEAFF.

This clonotype was seen many times. J is TRBJ2-1 and V is TRBV3-1; D is perhaps TRBD2 (6 bases). Germline CDR1 LGHDT, CDR2 YNNKEL (reference sequence). The V gene lost 3 bases and the J gene lost 4 bases, with 13 bases spanning the gap. There are 15 residues in the CDR3. CDR3 nucleotides: TGTGCCAGCAGCCACCCGGGGAGGACGTACAATGAGCAGTTCTTC. Amino acid sequence: CASSHPGRTYNEQFF.

This clonotype has just a few counts. V is TRBV29-1 and J is TRBJ2-7; unclear D gene. CDR3 length equals 11 residues. Trimming took 7 bases from V and 3 from J, leaving 10 bases between them. In germline, CDR1 is SQVTM, CDR2 ANQGSEA. This CDR3 is CSGTWGYEQYF. The CDR3 DNA follows: TGCAGCGGAACGTGGGGCTACGAGCAGTACTTC.

CDR3: CASSQDWDGHYEQYF. In DNA form, the CDR3 reads TGCGCCAGCAGCCAAGATTGGGACGGACACTACGAGCAGTACTTC. The gene calls are TRBV4-3 and TRBJ2-7, with D perhaps matching TRBD1 or TRBD2 (5 bases each). CDR1 and CDR2 (germline): LGHNA, YSLEER. The CDR3 loop spans 15 amino acids. V was shortened by 0 bases and J by 3 bases, with 12 bases between the two germline ends.

This clonotype was detected many times. The V and J genes are TRBV20-1 and TRBJ2-3; D uncertain. The CDR3 totals 14 residues. V lost 1 base, J lost 5 bases, and 13 bases lay in between. Germline values: CDR1 DFQATT, CDR2 SNEGSKA (reference sequence). The CDR3 DNA sequence: TGCAGTGCTAGAGGACTGTTTCTGGTAGATACGCAGTATTTT. Translation gives CSARGLFLVDTQYF.

J is TRBJ2-1 and V is TRBV11-2; D is uncertain. This CDR3 has 15 amino acids. The V and J ends lost 4 bases and 5 bases respectively, with 15 bases between them. Germline V gene data show CDR1 as SGHAT and CDR2 as FQNNGV. CDR3 loop: CASSSGLGFDNEQFF. The CDR3 nucleotides are TGTGCCAGCAGCTCTGGCTTGGGTTTCGACAATGAGCAGTTCTTC.

This clonotype has only a few counts. The chain recombines TRBV7-2 with TRBJ2-7; a possible D gene is TRBD2 (5 bases). From germline, CDR1 is SGHTA and CDR2 FQGNSA. Trimming shortened V by 5 bases and J by 3 bases, and 20 bases separated the two germline ends. The CDR3 runs 16 residues. The DNA for the CDR3 is TGTGCCAGCAGCCCCGACCCACTAGTTTGGGTCTACGAGCAGTACTTC. Its translation is CASSPDPLVWVYEQYF.

This clonotype was counted ten times or more. The chain carries TRBV11-3 and TRBJ2-1; D may be TRBD2 (6 bases). The V gene's germline CDR1 is SGHNT and CDR2 YENEEA. This CDR3 region has 15 residues. Trimming stripped 0 bases from V and 5 bases from J, with 11 bases between. CDR3 sequence reads: CASSLESSGDNEQFF. The CDR3 DNA follows: TGTGCCAGCAGCTTAGAATCCTCGGGGGACAATGAGCAGTTCTTC.

This clonotype showed up just a few times. The chain employs TRBV21-1 and TRBJ2-7; the DNA was not compared with TRBD2, the D call given in the table. TRBV21-1 is marked as a pseudogene. The CDR3 is 16 amino acids. The CDR3 sequence: CASSGIRAGGFYEQYF. DNA of the CDR3: TGTGCCAGCAGCGGGATCCGTGCCGGAGGTTTCTACGAGCAGTACTTC.

The rearrangement joins TRBV6-2 or TRBV6-3 to TRBJ1-1; D is unclear. Trimming removed 8 bases from V and 1 base from J, with 17 bases in between. The CDR3 is made up of 15 amino acids. Germline CDR1 MNHEY, CDR2 SVGEGT. Written as DNA, the CDR3 is TGTGCCAGCGGCCGGCATCACAACAGGAACACTGAAGCTTTCTTT. Translating it yields CASGRHHNRNTEAFF.

This clonotype has ten or more counts. J is TRBJ2-2 and V is TRBV10-3, with 9 bases identical to TRBD2. Per germline, CDR1 ENHRY and CDR2 SYGVKD. CDR3 length equals 15 residues. With V trimmed by 0 bases and J by 5 bases, 1 base remained unmatched. The DNA for the CDR3 is TGTGCCATCAGTGAGTCAACTAGCGGGACCGGGGAGCTGTTTTTT. Translating it yields CAISESTSGTGELFF.

The chain links TRBV18 to TRBJ2-7, with D hard to call. This CDR3 region has 15 residues. The V gene lost 2 bases and the J gene lost 3 bases, with 14 bases spanning the gap. CDR1 KGHSH and CDR2 LQKENI come from the germline V gene. The CDR3 region is CASSPEAVLYYEQYF. The CDR3 region has the DNA TGTGCCAGCTCACCAGAGGCAGTTCTTTACTACGAGCAGTACTTC.

This clonotype came up many times. CDR3 sequence (DNA): TGTGCCAGCAGTTCCGCCTTTTCCTACGAGCAGTACTTC. Residues: CASSSAFSYEQYF. The chain recombines TRBV28 with TRBJ2-7; D remains ambiguous. The CDR3 contains 13 residues. Germline CDR1 reads MDHEN; CDR2 reads SYDVKM. Between the trimmed V and J ends, which lost 4 bases and 1 base, there was a span of 8 bases.

The rearrangement joins TRBV4-3 to TRBJ2-7; 13 bases fit TRBD2. The junction had 3 bases not matched to a gene; V was cut back by 0 bases and J by 4 bases. Germline assignment: CDR1 LGHNA and CDR2 YSLEER. CDR3 length: 16 amino acids. CDR3 in amino acids: CASSQEGTSGTYEQYF. The CDR3 DNA sequence: TGCGCCAGCAGCCAAGAAGGGACTAGCGGGACATACGAGCAGTACTTC.